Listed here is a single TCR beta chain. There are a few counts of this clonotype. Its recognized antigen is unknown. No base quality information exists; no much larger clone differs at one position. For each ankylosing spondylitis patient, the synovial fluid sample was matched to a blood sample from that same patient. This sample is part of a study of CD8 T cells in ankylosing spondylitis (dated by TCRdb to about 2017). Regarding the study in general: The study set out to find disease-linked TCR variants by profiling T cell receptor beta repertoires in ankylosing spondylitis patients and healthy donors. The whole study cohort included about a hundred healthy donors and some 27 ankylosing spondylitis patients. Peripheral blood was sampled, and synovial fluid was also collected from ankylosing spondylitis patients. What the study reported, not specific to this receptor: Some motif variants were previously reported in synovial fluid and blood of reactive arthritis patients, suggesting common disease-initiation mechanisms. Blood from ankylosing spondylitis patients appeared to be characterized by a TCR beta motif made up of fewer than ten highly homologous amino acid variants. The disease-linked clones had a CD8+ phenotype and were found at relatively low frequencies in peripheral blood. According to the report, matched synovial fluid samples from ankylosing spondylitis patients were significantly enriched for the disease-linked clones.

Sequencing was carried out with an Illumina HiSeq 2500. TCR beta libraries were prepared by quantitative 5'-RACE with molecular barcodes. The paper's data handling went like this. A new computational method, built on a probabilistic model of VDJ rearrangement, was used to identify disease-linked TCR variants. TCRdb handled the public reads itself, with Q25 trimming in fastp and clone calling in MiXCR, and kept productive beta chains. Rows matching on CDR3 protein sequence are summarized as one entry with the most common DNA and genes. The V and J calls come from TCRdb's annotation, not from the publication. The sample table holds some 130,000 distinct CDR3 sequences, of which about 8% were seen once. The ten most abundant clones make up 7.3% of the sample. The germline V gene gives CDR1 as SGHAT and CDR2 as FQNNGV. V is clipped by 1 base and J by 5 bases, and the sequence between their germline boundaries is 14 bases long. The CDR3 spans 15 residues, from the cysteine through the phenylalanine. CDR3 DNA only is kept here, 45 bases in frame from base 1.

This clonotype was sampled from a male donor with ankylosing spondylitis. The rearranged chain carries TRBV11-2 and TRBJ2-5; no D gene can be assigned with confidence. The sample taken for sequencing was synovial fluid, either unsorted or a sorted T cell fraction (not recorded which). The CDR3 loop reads CASSLVGSSRETQYF. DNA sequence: TGTGCCAGCAGCTTAGTAGGCAGTTCTCGGGAGACCCAGTACTTC.